The source of this T cell receptor beta chain is a study of blood T cell repertoires in COVID-19. At the level of the study: Acute and convalescent COVID-19 samples came from the United States, Italy and Spain. Sample material is recorded as cDNA or gDNA derived from T cells, B-cell-depleted T cells, or PBMCs.

Authors' data handling: Reference gene primers were amplified, and this amplification served to estimate nucleated cell counts. Clones were sequenced by immunoSEQ multiplex PCR, and TCRdb holds only the in-frame ones, with some missing. Clone size and V and J calls were adopted from that table, with D and trimming inferred from the DNA. Counted here are approximately 170,000 clones, about 83% occurring once; the ten biggest clones make up 3.7%. The receptor's source is a young man with active or convalescent COVID-19. The sample comprised peripheral blood.

CDR3 in amino acids: CASSPGSGNTIYF. The CDR3, as DNA: TGTGCCAGCAGCCCAGGGTCCGGAAACACCATATATTTT. The gene calls are TRBV11-2 and TRBJ1-3; perhaps TRBD1 as D (5 bases). This CDR3 spans 13 amino acids. Germline V lookup: CDR1 SGHAT, CDR2 FQNNGV. The V end was cut by 5 bases, the J end by 4 bases, with 9 bases between.